The clone carrying this TCR beta chain is medium-sized in the sample. The antigen is undetermined. Template came from bulk tumor genomic DNA, at 600 ng per sample. Biopsies that were spaced far apart were taken, several per primary tumor, during surgery. Curative surgery was performed on patients who had untreated, newly diagnosed non-small cell lung cancer. Germline lookup yields CDR1 SGHRS and CDR2 YFSETQ. V shed 3 bases and J shed 3 bases, with 9 bases lying between them. The CDR3 runs to 13 residues. This specimen belongs to a study of immune heterogeneity within non-small cell lung tumors. Overall study context: Classification of the tumors gave several squamous cell carcinomas, approximately 10 non-squamous carcinomas and 1 not otherwise specified.

Multiplex PCR employing 32 V and 13 J primers generated amplicons of the TCR beta CDR3. TCRdb ran MiXCR on the multiplex PCR reads and lists one entry per CDR3 protein. Of 8,000 to 11,000 distinct CDR3 sequences listed, around a sixth are singletons. Study outcomes and limitations: Local tumor mutational burden showed a correlation with local T-cell clonality that was moderate but significant (R around 0.3). Recurring identical dominant CDR3 beta clonotypes were observed across tumor sites within a patient, together with site-unique high-frequency clones.

This TCR came from a middle-aged man with non-small cell lung cancer. Specimen: lung tumor tissue. The chain is built from TRBV5-1 and TRBJ1-2, with no clear D. In nucleotides, the CDR3 is TGCGCCAGCAGCTCCACAGCGGACTATGGCTACACCTTC. Its translation is CASSSTADYGYTF.